A single sample gave rise to the 11 T cell receptor beta chains below, sequenced in a study of blood T cells in healthy people across ages. For the second PCR, which ran for 7 to 11 cycles, a sample-barcoded 5' primer and a J-beta primer mix were used. TCRdb reprocessed the 5' RACE reads via MiXCR and lists one record per CDR3 protein. The profile shows some 1.1 million distinct CDR3 sequences, 35% to 45% of them singletons. Input material: blood. Every receptor here comes from a man aged 18-30 years in good health.

The CDR3 sequence: CASSLDEANPNTIYF. The DNA for the CDR3 is TGTGCCAGCAGCTTAGACGAGGCAAACCCAAACACCATATATTTT. The chain recombines TRBV7-2 with TRBJ1-3; no definite D call. The CDR3 spans 15 residues. The germline CDR1 and CDR2 sequences are SGHTA and FQGNSA. Trimming removed 1 base from V and 6 bases from J, with 13 bases in between.

J is TRBJ2-2 and V is TRBV6-5, with D perhaps given as TRBD1 or TRBD2 (5 bases each). V gave up 2 bases and J gave up 4 bases, with 14 bases separating them. The V gene's germline CDR1 is MNHEY and CDR2 SVGAGI. The CDR3 has 16 residues. Here the CDR3 DNA reads TGTGCCAGCAGTTACAGGCAGGGAGAAGGCACCGGGGAGCTGTTTTTT. Protein product: CASSYRQGEGTGELFF.

The J gene is TRBJ2-1, the V gene TRBV3-1; TRBD2 aligns across 8 bases. Germline CDR1 and CDR2: LGHDT and YNNKEL (reference sequence). The CDR3 spans 16 residues. V lost 0 bases and J lost 7; bases outside the gene matches: 8. The CDR3 DNA is TGTGCCAGCAGCCAAGATTTCAGCGGGGGTGGGAATGAGCAGTTCTTC. Amino acids: CASSQDFSGGGNEQFF.

This clonotype came up many times. A much larger clone is a single base away; this may be a read error. The rearrangement uses TRBV12-5 and TRBJ2-5; unclear D gene. V was trimmed by 4 bases and J by 5 bases, leaving 17 bases between them. This CDR3 spans 15 amino acids. Germline V gene sequence: CDR1 LGHNT, CDR2 FRNRAP. CDR3 sequence reads: CASGWVAGGVETQYF. In DNA form, the CDR3 reads TGTGCTAGTGGTTGGGTGGCAGGTGGCGTGGAGACCCAGTACTTC. The full variable domain, completed using reference TRBV12-5 and TRBJ2-5, is DARVTQTPRHKVTEMGQEVTMRCQPILGHNTVFWYRQTMMQGLELLAYFRNRAPLDDSGMPKDRFSAEMPDATLATLKIQPSEPRDSAVYFCASGWVAGGVETQYFGPGTRLLVL.

The V and J genes are TRBV6-4 and TRBJ2-2, with a possible D match to TRBD1 (6 bases). Germline lookup yields CDR1 MRHNA and CDR2 SNTAGT. The V end lost 0 bases, the J end lost 9 bases, and 14 bases lay between the germline ends. CDR3 size: 15 residues. This chain's CDR3 is CASSDSASDRRELFF. The CDR3 bases are TGTGCCAGCAGTGACTCGGCTTCCGACAGGAGGGAGCTGTTTTTT.

This clonotype turned up a few times. The chain carries TRBV27 and TRBJ2-5; 10 bases are a match to TRBD2. The ends lost 4 bases at V and 4 bases at J; junction bases unmatched: 6. The germline V gene has CDR1 MNHEY and CDR2 SMNVEV (reference sequence). CDR3 length: 15 amino acids. The chain's CDR3 is CASSWTSGIGETQYF. CDR3 DNA sequence: TGTGCCAGCAGTTGGACTAGCGGTATCGGAGAGACCCAGTACTTC.

This clonotype was seen many times. V usage is TRBV12-3 or TRBV12-4 and J usage is TRBJ1-2, with D perhaps matching TRBD1 (6 bases). V was clipped by 6 bases and J by 4 bases, with 15 bases between them. The CDR3 totals 14 residues. CDR3 residues: CASSLNRVGYGYTF. DNA of the CDR3: TGTGCCAGCAGCTTAAACAGGGTTGGCTATGGCTACACCTTC.

The chain recombines TRBV20-1 with TRBJ2-3; 10 bases match TRBD2. This CDR3 comprises 17 residues. The trim removed 6 bases at V and 2 bases at J, leaving 14 bases unmatched. Germline-derived CDR1 and CDR2 are DFQATT and SNEGSKA (reference sequence). This CDR3 is CSAGGVTSGATTDTQYF. CDR3 DNA sequence: TGCAGTGCGGGGGGGGTTACTAGCGGGGCTACCACAGATACGCAGTATTTT.

The V and J genes are TRBV5-1 and TRBJ1-5, with D unresolved. Germline CDR1 and CDR2: SGHRS and YFSETQ. CDR3 length: 13 residues. V gave up 4 bases and J gave up 7 bases, with 12 bases separating them. CDR3 bases: TGCGCCAGCAGCGGGGATGGCGACCAGCCCCAGCATTTT. It yields the protein CASSGDGDQPQHF.

The genes are TRBV10-2 and TRBJ2-1; D is unresolved. The CDR3 sequence is 16 residues long. Germline CDR1 and CDR2: WSHSY and SAAADI. V was pared by 6 bases and J by 0 bases, with 15 bases between. CDR3 DNA: TGCGCCAGCAGGGAAACAACCGACTTCTCCTACAATGAGCAGTTCTTC. It specifies CASRETTDFSYNEQFF.

The V gene is TRBV6-6, the J gene TRBJ1-2, with a possible D match to TRBD1 (5 bases). The CDR3 is 14 residues long. V was clipped by 5 bases and J by 6 bases, with 16 bases between them. Germline-derived CDR1 and CDR2 are MNHNY and SVGAGI (reference sequence). CDR3 residues: CASSPRDRSHGYTF. In DNA, the CDR3 is TGTGCCAGCAGTCCCCGGGACCGAAGTCATGGCTACACCTTC.